These 5 T cell receptor beta chains share one sample of origin, sequenced in a study of blood T cell repertoires in COVID-19 (dated by TCRdb to about 2020). Library construction relied on the immunoSEQ multiplex PCR assay. TCRdb took this table from immuneACCESS and kept in-frame rearrangements with V and J called. Such tables lack part of the clones; where checked against another copy, unresolved V genes explain under half of the gap, and the rest is unexplained. The sample contains about 82,000 clones, roughly 70% of them found a single time. The ten largest clones represent approximately 2.8% of the sample. Source material: peripheral blood. The receptor source for this set is a human donor with acute or convalescent COVID-19. The donor label of this sample is uncertain.

This clone was observed a handful of times. V and J are TRBV28 and TRBJ2-1; no definite D call. The CDR3 sequence is 12 residues long. Deletions cut 3 bases from V and 10 bases from J, with 10 bases between. Per germline, CDR1 MDHEN and CDR2 SYDVKM. As DNA, the CDR3 is TGTGCCAGCAGTTTGGTCAACTTAGAGCAGTTCTTC. Amino acids: CASSLVNLEQFF.

J is TRBJ2-7 and V is TRBV3-1 (or the pseudogene TRBV3-2); 7 bases line up with TRBD2. Trimming removed 1 base from V and 2 bases from J; junction bases left unmatched: 5. Germline assignment: CDR1 LGHDT and CDR2 YNNKEL (reference sequence). The CDR3 totals 15 residues. CDR3 sequence: CASSQAVGRAYEQYV. CDR3 sequence (DNA): TGTGCCAGCAGCCAAGCGGTGGGGAGGGCCTACGAGCAGTACGTC.

This clone was detected once. The chain has TRBV28 and TRBJ1-2; D remains ambiguous. Germline loops: CDR1 MDHEN, CDR2 SYDVKM. The V gene lost 7 bases and the J gene lost 4 bases, with 7 bases spanning the gap. The CDR3 is 11 amino acids. CDR3 amino acids: CASKAVYGYTF. CDR3 DNA: TGTGCCAGCAAGGCGGTCTATGGCTACACCTTC.

J is TRBJ2-7 and V is TRBV6-6, with 8 bases matching TRBD2. The CDR3 is 15 amino acids. The V gene's germline CDR1 is MNHNY and CDR2 SVGAGI (reference sequence). Trimming removed 5 bases from V and 0 bases from J; junction bases left unmatched: 6. CDR3 residues: CASSGRAGGSYEQYF. The CDR3 DNA is TGTGCCAGCAGTGGACGGGCGGGGGGCTCCTACGAGCAGTACTTC.

The V and J genes are TRBV11-2 and TRBJ2-7; TRBD1 is a possible D gene (5 bases). Between the trimmed V and J ends, which lost 5 bases and 2 bases, there was a span of 13 bases. CDR3 length: 14 residues. Looked up from germline, CDR1 is SGHAT and CDR2 is FQNNGV. The chain's CDR3 is CASSTARGTYEQYV. CDR3 DNA: TGTGCCAGCAGCACTGCAAGGGGAACCTACGAGCAGTACGTC.